The 20 T cell receptor beta chains presented below share a single source sample, sequenced in a study of regulatory and conventional T cells in RAG deficiency. Blood CD4+ CD25-high CD127-low regulatory T cells supplied the genomic DNA template. The data were produced by immunoSEQ multiplex PCR, yet TCRdb's version contains in-frame clones alone and is incomplete. The sample holds under 20,000 clones, 87% seen once. These data also featured in a second study, about regulatory T cells. That work states: Primers: 52 TRBV forward and 13 TRBJ reverse.

Specimen: Tregs sorted from blood. All receptors come from a human donor in good health.

For this clone: One end of the junction does not line up with germline, which may come from a read error. The gene calls are TRBV7-2 and TRBJ1-4; no reliable D call. This CDR3 is built from 15 residues. The germline V gene encodes CDR1 SGHTA and CDR2 FQGNSA. The CDR3 DNA sequence: TGTGCCAGCAGATTAGTGGCGGCAACTAATGAAAAACTGTTTTTT. This translates into CASRLVAATNEKLFF.

This chain connects TRBV7-9 to TRBJ2-3; D uncertain. This CDR3 contains 14 residues. Trimming removed 2 bases from V and 0 bases from J, with 6 bases in between. Germline CDR1 SEHNR, CDR2 FQNEAQ (reference sequence). The CDR3 region has the DNA TGTGCCAGCAGCTTAACTAAGAGCACAGATACGCAGTATTTT. As protein: CASSLTKSTDTQYF.

The chain combines TRBV19 with TRBJ2-1, with 8 positions matching TRBD2. V dropped 6 bases and J dropped 10; count of bases not matched to a gene: 8. Germline CDR1 and CDR2: LNHDA and SQIVND (reference sequence). CDR3 length equals 13 residues. CDR3 loop: CASRLSGRGEQFF. In nucleotides, the CDR3 is TGTGCCAGTAGGCTCAGCGGGAGAGGGGAGCAGTTCTTC.

The rearrangement uses TRBV11-2 and TRBJ1-1, with D possibly being TRBD1 (5 bases). Germline CDR1 and CDR2: SGHAT and FQNNGV. The length of the CDR3 is 13 residues. Trimming removed 6 bases at V and 5 bases at J, with 13 bases between. The CDR3 region has the DNA TGTGCCAGCAGATTAACCGGGGGAACTGAAGCTTTCTTT. It is translated as CASRLTGGTEAFF.

The chain carries TRBV29-1 and TRBJ1-1, with D uncertain. The CDR3 is made up of 11 amino acids. The germline V gene has CDR1 SQVTM and CDR2 ANQGSEA. The V gene lost 4 bases and the J gene lost 3 bases, with 6 bases spanning the gap. The CDR3 region is CSVGRDTEAFF. In DNA, the CDR3 is TGCAGCGTTGGCCGGGACACTGAAGCTTTCTTT.

The rearrangement joins TRBV9 to TRBJ1-4, with 8 positions matching TRBD1. J lost 2 bases, V lost 0 bases, and 3 bases had no gene match. Germline V gives CDR1 SGDLS, CDR2 YYNGEE. The CDR3 runs to 16 residues. The CDR3 reads CASSVGQGATNEKLFF. The CDR3 DNA reads as TGTGCCAGCAGCGTAGGCCAGGGGGCTACTAATGAAAAACTGTTTTTT.

The rearrangement joins TRBV5-6 to TRBJ2-1; TRBD2 aligns across 11 bases. CDR3 length equals 17 residues. CDR1 and CDR2 from the germline V gene are SGHDT and YYEEEE. With V trimmed by 4 bases and J by 8 bases, 14 bases remained unmatched. CDR3 residues: CASSRRSSGRRYHEQFF. The CDR3 DNA reads as TGTGCCAGCAGCCGACGATCTAGCGGGAGGCGATACCATGAGCAGTTCTTC. Supplemented by reference TRBV5-6 and TRBJ2-1, the full variable domain reads DAGVTQSPTHLIKTRGQQVTLRCSPKSGHDTVSWYQQALGQGPQFIFQYYEEEERQRGNFPDRFSGHQFPNYSSELNVNALLLGDSALYLCASSRRSSGRRYHEQFFGPGTRLTVL.

V gene TRBV7-8 combines with J gene TRBJ1-1; D unclear. There are 17 residues in the CDR3. The germline V and J ends were trimmed by 1 base and 5 bases, with 20 bases remaining between them. The germline V gene has CDR1 SGHVS and CDR2 FQNEAQ. CDR3 protein: CASSLVVEYGLGTEAFF. The CDR3, as DNA: TGTGCCAGCAGCTTAGTGGTCGAATACGGGTTAGGGACTGAAGCTTTCTTT. The variable domain in full, completed from reference TRBV7-8 and TRBJ1-1, reads GAGVSQSPRYKVAKRGQDVALRCDPISGHVSLFWYQQALGQGPEFLTYFQNEAQLDKSGLPSDRFFAERPEGSVSTLKIQRTQQEDSAVYLCASSLVVEYGLGTEAFFGQGTRLTVV.

The V gene is TRBV21-1, the J gene TRBJ1-5. TRBV21-1 is labeled a pseudogene. This CDR3 comprises 13 residues. The CDR3 loop is CASSKWGLQPQHF. The CDR3 DNA reads TGTGCCAGCAGCAAATGGGGGTTGCAGCCCCAGCATTTT.

V gene TRBV6-1 combines with J gene TRBJ2-7, with 15 bases aligning to TRBD2. The V segment lost 4 bases and the J segment 5 bases; nucleotides outside the gene matches: 3. This CDR3 has 15 residues. Germline loops: CDR1 MNHNS, CDR2 SASEGT. In DNA form, the CDR3 reads TGTGCCAGCAGTGCGGGACTAGCGGGAGGCCACGAGCAGTACTTC. Encoded protein: CASSAGLAGGHEQYF.

V usage is TRBV15 and J usage is TRBJ1-4; D remains unclear. The CDR3 has 14 amino acids. Germline V gene lookup returns CDR1 LNHNV and CDR2 YYDKDF (reference sequence). Deletions cut 0 bases from V and 12 bases from J, with 14 bases between. The CDR3 sequence is CATSRDRGLGELFF. CDR3 DNA: TGTGCCACCAGCAGAGATCGCGGGCTGGGCGAACTGTTTTTT.

The genes are TRBV11-1 and TRBJ2-3, with TRBD2 identical over 9 bases. V lost 4 bases to trimming and J lost 4 bases; unmatched junction nucleotides: 6. This CDR3 has 15 amino acids. The germline V gene encodes CDR1 SGHAT and CDR2 FQDESV (reference sequence). CDR3 protein: CASSSRGLAADTQYF. CDR3 bases: TGTGCCAGCAGCTCCAGGGGACTAGCCGCAGATACGCAGTATTTT.

This rearrangement joins TRBV5-1 to TRBJ1-1; TRBD1 might be the D (5 bases). V shed 4 bases and J shed 8 bases, with 15 bases lying between them. The germline gives CDR1 SGHRS, CDR2 YFSETQ. This CDR3 comprises 13 residues. The CDR3 DNA reads TGCGCCAGCAGCGTATCCGGGACCCTGGAAGCTTTCTTT. Translating it yields CASSVSGTLEAFF.

The chain recombines TRBV7-8 with TRBJ2-5; D perhaps matches TRBD2 (5 bases). CDR3 size: 12 residues. Germline assignment: CDR1 SGHVS and CDR2 FQNEAQ. The V end lost 5 bases, the J end lost 7 bases, and 11 bases lay between the germline ends. The CDR3: CASSPAGRTQYF. The CDR3 bases are TGTGCCAGCAGCCCGGCGGGCAGGACCCAGTACTTC.

The CDR3, as DNA: TGTGCCAGCAGTCCGGGGACAGCTTCCTATGAAAAACTGTTTTTT. It codes for CASSPGTASYEKLFF. The rearrangement links TRBV6-1 to TRBJ1-4, with 7 positions matching TRBD1. Germline V gene data show CDR1 as MNHNS and CDR2 as SASEGT. With V trimmed by 5 bases and J by 6 bases, 9 bases remained unmatched. CDR3 length: 15 residues.

The chain combines TRBV28 with TRBJ1-1; D is unclear. The CDR3 sequence is 11 residues long. The germline gives CDR1 MDHEN, CDR2 SYDVKM. Trimming pared 5 bases from V and 8 bases from J, leaving 9 bases between. CDR3 nucleotides: TGTGCCAGCAGTCCTATGGGGGAAGCTTTCTTT. The encoded protein is CASSPMGEAFF.

The gene calls are TRBV5-1 and TRBJ1-6; 8 bases fit TRBD1. V shed 2 bases, J shed 4 bases, and the junction held 11 bases outside the gene matches. This CDR3 comprises 18 residues. Germline assignment: CDR1 SGHRS and CDR2 YFSETQ. CDR3 residues: CASSFTWTGTTYNSPLHF. The CDR3 DNA reads TGCGCCAGCAGCTTTACTTGGACAGGGACTACATATAATTCACCCCTCCACTTT.

This CDR3 is CASSLEGGHGNQPQHF. The CDR3 DNA sequence: TGTGCCAGCAGCTTGGAAGGGGGGCATGGCAATCAGCCCCAGCATTTT. The chain is built from TRBV5-5 and TRBJ1-5; D might be TRBD1 (6 bases). The CDR3 is 16 residues long. Trimming removed 0 bases at V and 2 bases at J, with 12 bases between. In germline, CDR1 is SGHKS, CDR2 YYEKEE (reference sequence). Full variable domain (remainder filled in from reference TRBV5-5 and TRBJ1-5): DAGVTQSPTHLIKTRGQQVTLRCSPISGHKSVSWYQQVLGQGPQFIFQYYEKEERGRGNFPDRFSARQFPNYSSELNVNALLLGDSALYLCASSLEGGHGNQPQHFGDGTRLSIL.

The chain combines TRBV5-1 with TRBJ1-4, with 9 bases matching TRBD1. The germline V gene has CDR1 SGHRS and CDR2 YFSETQ. V was pared by 4 bases and J by 7 bases, with 11 bases of the junction left unmatched. This CDR3 has 16 residues. The CDR3 DNA sequence: TGCGCCAGCAGCCCGGGACTGGACAGGGGTGGTGAAAAACTGTTTTTT. Its translation is CASSPGLDRGGEKLFF.

The chain links TRBV5-1 to TRBJ1-2; TRBD1 is a possible D gene (6 bases). This CDR3 is 13 amino acids long. Trimming left V 4 bases short and J 6 bases short, with 13 bases between. Germline V lookup: CDR1 SGHRS, CDR2 YFSETQ. The CDR3 nucleotides read TGCGCCAGCAGCATAGCACAGGGTGATGGCTACACCTTC. Its translation: CASSIAQGDGYTF.